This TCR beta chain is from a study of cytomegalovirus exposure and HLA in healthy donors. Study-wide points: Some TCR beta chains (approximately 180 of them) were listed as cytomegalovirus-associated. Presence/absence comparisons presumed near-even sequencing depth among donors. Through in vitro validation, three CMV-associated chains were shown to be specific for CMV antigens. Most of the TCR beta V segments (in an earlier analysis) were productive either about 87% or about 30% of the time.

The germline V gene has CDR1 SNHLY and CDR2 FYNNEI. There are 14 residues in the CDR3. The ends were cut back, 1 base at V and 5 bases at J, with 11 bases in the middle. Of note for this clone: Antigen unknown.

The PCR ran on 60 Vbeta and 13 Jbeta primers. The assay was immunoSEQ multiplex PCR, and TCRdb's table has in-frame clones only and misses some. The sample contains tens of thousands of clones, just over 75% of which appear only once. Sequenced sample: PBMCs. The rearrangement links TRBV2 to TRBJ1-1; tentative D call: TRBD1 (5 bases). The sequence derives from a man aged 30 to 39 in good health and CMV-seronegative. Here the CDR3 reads CASSEGGGLTEAFF. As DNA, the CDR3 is TGTGCCAGCAGTGAAGGGGGGGGGTTGACTGAAGCTTTCTTT.